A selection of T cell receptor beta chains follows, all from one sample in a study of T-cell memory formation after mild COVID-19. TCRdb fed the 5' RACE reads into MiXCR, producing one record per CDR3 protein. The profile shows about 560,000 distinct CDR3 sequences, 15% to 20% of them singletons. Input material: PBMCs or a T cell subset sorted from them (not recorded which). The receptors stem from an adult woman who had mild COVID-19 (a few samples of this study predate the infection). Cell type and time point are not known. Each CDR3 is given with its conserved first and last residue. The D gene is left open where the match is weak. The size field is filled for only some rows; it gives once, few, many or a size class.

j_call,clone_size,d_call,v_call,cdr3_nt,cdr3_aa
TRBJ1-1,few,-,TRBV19,TGTGCCAGTAGTACTCACTCAGGGAACACTGAAGCTTTCTTT,CASSTHSGNTEAFF
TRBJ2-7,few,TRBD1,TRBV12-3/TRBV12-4,TGTGCCAGCGGGGCCCCGGGACAGGGTTCCTACGAGCAGTACTTC,CASGAPGQGSYEQYF
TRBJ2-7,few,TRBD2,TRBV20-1,TGCAGTGCCCTGACTAGCGGGAGAGCCTACGAGCAGTACTTC,CSALTSGRAYEQYF
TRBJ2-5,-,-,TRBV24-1,TGTGCCACCAGTGCGCGATTCAGGGGCGACGAGACCCAGTACTTC,CATSARFRGDETQYF
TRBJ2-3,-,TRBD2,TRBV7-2,TGTGCCAGCAGCTCTGCTAGCGGAAGCACAGATACGCAGTATTTT,CASSSASGSTDTQYF
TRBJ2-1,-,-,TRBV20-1,TGCAGTGCTAGAGATAAGGACAATGAGCAGTTCTTC,CSARDKDNEQFF
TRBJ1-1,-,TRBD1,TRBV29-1,TGCAGCGTTAGACAGGGTTTCGCTGAAGCTTTCTTT,CSVRQGFAEAFF
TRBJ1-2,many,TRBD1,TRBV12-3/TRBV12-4,TGTGCCAGCAGTAGAGGCCGGACAGGCCCTAACTATGGCTACACCTTC,CASSRGRTGPNYGYTF
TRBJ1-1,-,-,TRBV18,TGTGCCAGCTCACAAGGGGGTCACACTGAAGCTTTCTTT,CASSQGGHTEAFF
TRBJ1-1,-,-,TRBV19,TGTGCCACCACAGAATGGGACACCGGAACTGAAGCTTTCTTT,CATTEWDTGTEAFF
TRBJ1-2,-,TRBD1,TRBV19,TGTGCCAGTAGTACCCGGACAGGGGGCCGGTCCCATGGCTACACCTTC,CASSTRTGGRSHGYTF
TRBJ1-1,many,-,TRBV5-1,TGCGCCAGCAGCTCAGGACAGCGTGTGAACACTGAAGCTTTCTTT,CASSSGQRVNTEAFF
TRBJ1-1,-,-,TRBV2,TGTGCCAGCAGCGGAAGGAGGATGAACACTGAAGCTTTCTTT,CASSGRRMNTEAFF
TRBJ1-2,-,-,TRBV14,TGTGCCAGCAGCTTTAATAACTATGGCTACACCTTC,CASSFNNYGYTF
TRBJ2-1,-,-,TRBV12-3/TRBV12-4,TGTGCCAGCAGCACCCGCAATAGCGGAGAGCAGTTCTTC,CASSTRNSGEQFF
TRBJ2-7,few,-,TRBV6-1,TGTGCCAGCAGTGAAGCCGGGACGGTATCCTACGAGCAGTACTTC,CASSEAGTVSYEQYF
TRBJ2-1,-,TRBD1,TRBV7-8,TGTGCCAGCAGCTCTCCTTCAAGGGTCGGGACAGTGGGAGACAATGAGCAGTTCTTC,CASSSPSRVGTVGDNEQFF
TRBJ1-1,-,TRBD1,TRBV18,TGTGCCAGCTCACCCCGGACAGGGGGCAGTACTGAAGCTTTCTTT,CASSPRTGGSTEAFF
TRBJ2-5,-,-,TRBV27,TGTGCCAGCAGTTCCGGACAGCCAAACCAAGAGACCCAGTACTTC,CASSSGQPNQETQYF
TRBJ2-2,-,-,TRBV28,TGTGCCAGCAGTTTGAGGGAAATCACCGGGGAGCTGTTTTTT,CASSLREITGELFF
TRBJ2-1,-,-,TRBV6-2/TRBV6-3,TGTGCCAGCAGTTACGCGACGTTTCTTTCCTACAATGAGCAGTTCTTC,CASSYATFLSYNEQFF
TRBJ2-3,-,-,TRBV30,TGTGCCTGGAGTGTACTACGTGTTTATGGGACAACAGGCACAGATACGCAGTATTTT,CAWSVLRVYGTTGTDTQYF
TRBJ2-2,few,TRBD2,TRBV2,TGTGCCAGCAGCGCCCTCGGGGGGAGAACCGGGGAGCTGTTTTTT,CASSALGGRTGELFF
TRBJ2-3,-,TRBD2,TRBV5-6,TGTGCCAGCAGCCCGGGACTAGCGGGGGGCGGTACGCAGTATTTT,CASSPGLAGGGTQYF